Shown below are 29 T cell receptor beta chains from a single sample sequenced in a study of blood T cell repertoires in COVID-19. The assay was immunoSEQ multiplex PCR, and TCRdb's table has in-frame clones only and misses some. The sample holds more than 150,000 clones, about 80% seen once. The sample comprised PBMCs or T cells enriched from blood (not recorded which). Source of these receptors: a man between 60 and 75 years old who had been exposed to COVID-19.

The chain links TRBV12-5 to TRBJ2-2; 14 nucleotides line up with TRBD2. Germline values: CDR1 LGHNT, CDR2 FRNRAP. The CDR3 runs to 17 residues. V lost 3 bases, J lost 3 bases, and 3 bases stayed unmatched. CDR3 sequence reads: CASGFGLAGGYTGELFF. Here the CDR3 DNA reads TGTGCTAGTGGTTTCGGACTAGCGGGAGGCTACACCGGGGAGCTGTTTTTT.

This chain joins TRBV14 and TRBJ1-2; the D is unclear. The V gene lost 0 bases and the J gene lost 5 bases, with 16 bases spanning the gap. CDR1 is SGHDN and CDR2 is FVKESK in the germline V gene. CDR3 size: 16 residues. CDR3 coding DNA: TGTGCCAGCAGCCAAGATTTACGTGGCAGGCCTTATGGCTACACCTTC. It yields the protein CASSQDLRGRPYGYTF.

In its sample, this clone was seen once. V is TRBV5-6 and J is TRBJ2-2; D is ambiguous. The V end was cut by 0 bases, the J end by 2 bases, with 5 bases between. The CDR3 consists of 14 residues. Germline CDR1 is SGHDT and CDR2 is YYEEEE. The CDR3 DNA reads TGTGCCAGCAGCTTGGTTCTTAACACCGGGGAGCTGTTTTTT. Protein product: CASSLVLNTGELFF. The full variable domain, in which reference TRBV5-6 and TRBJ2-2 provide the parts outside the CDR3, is DAGVTQSPTHLIKTRGQQVTLRCSPKSGHDTVSWYQQALGQGPQFIFQYYEEEERQRGNFPDRFSGHQFPNYSSELNVNALLLGDSALYLCASSLVLNTGELFFGEGSRLTVL.

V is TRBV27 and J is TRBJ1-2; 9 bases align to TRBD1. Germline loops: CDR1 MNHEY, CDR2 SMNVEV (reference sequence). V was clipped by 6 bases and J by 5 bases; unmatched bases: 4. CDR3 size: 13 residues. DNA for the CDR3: TGTGCCAGCAGCGCAGGGACAGGGTATGGCTACACCTTC. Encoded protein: CASSAGTGYGYTF.

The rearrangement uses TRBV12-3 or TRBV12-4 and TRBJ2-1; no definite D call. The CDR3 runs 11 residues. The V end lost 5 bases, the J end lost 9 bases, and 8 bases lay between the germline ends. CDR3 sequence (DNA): TGTGCCAGCAGTCTGACGGGTGAGCAGTTCTTC. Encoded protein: CASSLTGEQFF.

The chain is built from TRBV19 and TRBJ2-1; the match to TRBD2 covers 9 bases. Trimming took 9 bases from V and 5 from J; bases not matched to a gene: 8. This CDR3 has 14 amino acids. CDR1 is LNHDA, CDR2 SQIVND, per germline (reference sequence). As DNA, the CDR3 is TGTGCCAGCACCCTTGCGGGAGGGCACAATGAGCAGTTCTTC. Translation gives CASTLAGGHNEQFF.

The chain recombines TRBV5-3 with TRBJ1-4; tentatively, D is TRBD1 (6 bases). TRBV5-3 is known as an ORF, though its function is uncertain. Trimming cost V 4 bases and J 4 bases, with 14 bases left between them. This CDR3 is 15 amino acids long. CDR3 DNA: TGTGCCAGAAGCGACCTGAGGGGGAATAATGAAAAACTGTTTTTT. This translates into CARSDLRGNNEKLFF.

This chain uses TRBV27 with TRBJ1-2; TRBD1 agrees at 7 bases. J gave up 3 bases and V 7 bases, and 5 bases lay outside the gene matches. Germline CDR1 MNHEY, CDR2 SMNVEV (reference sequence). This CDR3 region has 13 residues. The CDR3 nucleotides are TGTGCCAGCACCTCCAGGGGGGACTATGGCTACACCTTC. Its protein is CASTSRGDYGYTF.

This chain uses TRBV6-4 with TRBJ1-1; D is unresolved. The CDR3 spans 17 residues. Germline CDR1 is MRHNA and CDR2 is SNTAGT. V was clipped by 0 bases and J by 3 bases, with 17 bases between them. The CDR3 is CASSDSPLPGRDTEAFF. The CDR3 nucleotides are TGTGCCAGCAGTGACTCCCCCCTACCGGGAAGGGACACTGAAGCTTTCTTT.

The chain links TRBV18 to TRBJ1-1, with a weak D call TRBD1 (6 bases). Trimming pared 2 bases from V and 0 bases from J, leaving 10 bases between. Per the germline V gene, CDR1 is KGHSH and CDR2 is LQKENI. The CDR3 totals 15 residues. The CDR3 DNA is TGTGCCAGCTCACCATCAGGGGACATGAACACTGAAGCTTTCTTT. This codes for CASSPSGDMNTEAFF.

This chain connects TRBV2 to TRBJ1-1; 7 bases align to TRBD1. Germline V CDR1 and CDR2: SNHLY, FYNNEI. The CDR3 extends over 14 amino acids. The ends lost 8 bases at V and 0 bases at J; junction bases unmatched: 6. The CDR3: CASGNRGMNTEAFF. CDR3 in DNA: TGTGCCAGCGGAAACAGGGGAATGAACACTGAAGCTTTCTTT.

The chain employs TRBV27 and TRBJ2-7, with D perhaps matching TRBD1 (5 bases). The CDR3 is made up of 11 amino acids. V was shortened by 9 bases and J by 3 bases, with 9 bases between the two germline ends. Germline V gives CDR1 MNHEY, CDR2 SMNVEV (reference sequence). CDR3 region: CASKGLYEQYF. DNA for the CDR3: TGTGCCAGTAAGGGGCTCTACGAGCAGTACTTC.

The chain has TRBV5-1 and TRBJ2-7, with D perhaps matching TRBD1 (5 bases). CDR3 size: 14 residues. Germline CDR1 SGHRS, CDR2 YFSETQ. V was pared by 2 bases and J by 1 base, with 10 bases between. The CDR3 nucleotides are TGCGCCAGCAGCTTAGACAGTGTTTCCTACGAGCAGTACTTC. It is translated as CASSLDSVSYEQYF.

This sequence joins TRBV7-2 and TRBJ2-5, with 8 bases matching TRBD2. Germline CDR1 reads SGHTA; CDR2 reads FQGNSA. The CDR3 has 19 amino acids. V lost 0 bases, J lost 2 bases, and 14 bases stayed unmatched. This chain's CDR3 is CASSLAPRAMPGGQETQYF. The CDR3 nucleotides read TGTGCCAGCAGCTTAGCCCCCCGGGCCATGCCGGGGGGGCAAGAGACCCAGTACTTC. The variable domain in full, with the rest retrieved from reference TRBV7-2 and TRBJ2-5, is GAGVSQSPSNKVTEKGKDVELRCDPISGHTALYWYRQSLGQGLEFLIYFQGNSAPDKSGLPSDRFSAERTGGSVSTLTIQRTQQEDSAVYLCASSLAPRAMPGGQETQYFGPGTRLLVL.

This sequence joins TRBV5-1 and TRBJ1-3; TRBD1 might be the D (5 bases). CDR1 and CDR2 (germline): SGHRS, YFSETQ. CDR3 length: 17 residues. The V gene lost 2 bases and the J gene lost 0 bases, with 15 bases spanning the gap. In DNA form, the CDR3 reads TGCGCCAGCAGCTTAAATACACAGGCCTCCTCTGGAAACACCATATATTTT. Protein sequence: CASSLNTQASSGNTIYF. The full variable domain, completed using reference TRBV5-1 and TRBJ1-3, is KAGVTQTPRYLIKTRGQQVTLSCSPISGHRSVSWYQQTPGQGLQFLFEYFSETQRNKGNFPGRFSGRQFSNSRSEMNVSTLELGDSALYLCASSLNTQASSGNTIYFGEGSWLTVV.

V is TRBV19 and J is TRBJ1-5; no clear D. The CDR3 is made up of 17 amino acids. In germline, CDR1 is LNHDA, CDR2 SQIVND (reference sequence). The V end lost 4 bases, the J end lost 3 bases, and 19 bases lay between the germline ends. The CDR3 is CASSNLMSGSFNQPQHF. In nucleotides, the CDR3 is TGTGCCAGTAGTAACCTAATGTCGGGGTCTTTCAATCAGCCCCAGCATTTT.

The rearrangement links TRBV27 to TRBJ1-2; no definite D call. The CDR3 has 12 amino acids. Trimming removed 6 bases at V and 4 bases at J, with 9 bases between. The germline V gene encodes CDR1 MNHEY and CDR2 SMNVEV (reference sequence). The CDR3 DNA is TGTGCCAGCAGACACCCCTTCTATGGCTACACCTTC. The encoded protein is CASRHPFYGYTF.

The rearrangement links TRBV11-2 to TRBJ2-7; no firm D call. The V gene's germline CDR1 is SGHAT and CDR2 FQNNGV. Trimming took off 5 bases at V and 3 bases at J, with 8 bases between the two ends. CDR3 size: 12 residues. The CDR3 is CASSPGRYEQYF. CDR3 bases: TGTGCCAGCAGCCCTGGGCGCTACGAGCAGTACTTC.

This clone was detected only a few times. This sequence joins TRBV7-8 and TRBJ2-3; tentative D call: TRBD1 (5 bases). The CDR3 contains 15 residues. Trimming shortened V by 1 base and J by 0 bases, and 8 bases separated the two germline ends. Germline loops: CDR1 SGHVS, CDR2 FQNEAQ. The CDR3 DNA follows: TGTGCCAGCAGCTTAGATGGGGCGAGCACAGATACGCAGTATTTT. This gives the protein CASSLDGASTDTQYF.

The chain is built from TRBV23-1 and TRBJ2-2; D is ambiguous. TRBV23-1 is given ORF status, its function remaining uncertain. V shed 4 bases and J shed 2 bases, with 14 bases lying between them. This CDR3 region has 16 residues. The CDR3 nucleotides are TGCGCCAGCAGTCGAGTTACTCCCGTAAACACCGGGGAGCTGTTTTTT. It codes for CASSRVTPVNTGELFF.

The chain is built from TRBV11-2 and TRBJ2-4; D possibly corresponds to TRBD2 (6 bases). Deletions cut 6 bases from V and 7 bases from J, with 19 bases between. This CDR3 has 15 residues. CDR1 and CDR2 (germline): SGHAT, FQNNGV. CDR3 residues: CASRPPELARNIQYF. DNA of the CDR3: TGTGCCAGCAGACCACCGGAACTAGCACGGAACATTCAGTACTTC.

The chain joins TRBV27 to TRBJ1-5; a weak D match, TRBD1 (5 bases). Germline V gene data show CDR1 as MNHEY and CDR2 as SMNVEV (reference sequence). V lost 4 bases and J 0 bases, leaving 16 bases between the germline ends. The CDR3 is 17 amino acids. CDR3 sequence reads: CASSSLPRTLSNQPQHF. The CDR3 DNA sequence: TGTGCCAGCAGTTCGCTCCCCCGGACACTTAGCAATCAGCCCCAGCATTTT.

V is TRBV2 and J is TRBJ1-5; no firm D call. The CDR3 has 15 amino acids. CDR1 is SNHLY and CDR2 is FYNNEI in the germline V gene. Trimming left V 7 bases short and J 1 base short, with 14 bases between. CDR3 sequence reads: CASTPGLGSNQPQHF. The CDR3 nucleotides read TGTGCCAGCACTCCGGGTCTTGGGAGCAATCAGCCCCAGCATTTT. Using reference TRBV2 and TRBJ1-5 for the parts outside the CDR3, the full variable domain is EPEVTQTPSHQVTQMGQEVILRCVPISNHLYFYWYRQILGQKVEFLVSFYNNEISEKSEIFDDQFSVERPDGSNFTLKIRSTKLEDSAMYFCASTPGLGSNQPQHFGDGTRLSIL.

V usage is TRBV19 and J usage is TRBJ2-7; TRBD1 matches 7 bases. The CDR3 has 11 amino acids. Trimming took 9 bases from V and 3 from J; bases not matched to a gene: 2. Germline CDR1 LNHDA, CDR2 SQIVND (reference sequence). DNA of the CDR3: TGTGCCAGCGGACAGGTCTACGAGCAGTACTTC. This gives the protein CASGQVYEQYF.

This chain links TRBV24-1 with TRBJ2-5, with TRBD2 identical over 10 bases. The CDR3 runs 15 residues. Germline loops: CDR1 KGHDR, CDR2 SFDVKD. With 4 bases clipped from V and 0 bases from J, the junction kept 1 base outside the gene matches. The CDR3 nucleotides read TGTGCCACCAGTGAACTAGCGGGATACCAAGAGACCCAGTACTTC. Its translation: CATSELAGYQETQYF.

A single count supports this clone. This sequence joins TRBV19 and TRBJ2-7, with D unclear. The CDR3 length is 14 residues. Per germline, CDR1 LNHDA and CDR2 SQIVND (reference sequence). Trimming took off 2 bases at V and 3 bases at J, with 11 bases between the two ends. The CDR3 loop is CASSIKYGGYEQYF. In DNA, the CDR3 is TGTGCCAGTAGTATAAAATATGGCGGCTACGAGCAGTACTTC.

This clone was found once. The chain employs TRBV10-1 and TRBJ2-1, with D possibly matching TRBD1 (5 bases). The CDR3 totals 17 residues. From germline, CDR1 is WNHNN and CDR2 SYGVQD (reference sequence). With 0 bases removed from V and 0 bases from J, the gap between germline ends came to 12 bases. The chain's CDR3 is CASSESIRVPSYNEQFF. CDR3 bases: TGCGCCAGCAGTGAGTCGATCAGGGTTCCCTCCTACAATGAGCAGTTCTTC.

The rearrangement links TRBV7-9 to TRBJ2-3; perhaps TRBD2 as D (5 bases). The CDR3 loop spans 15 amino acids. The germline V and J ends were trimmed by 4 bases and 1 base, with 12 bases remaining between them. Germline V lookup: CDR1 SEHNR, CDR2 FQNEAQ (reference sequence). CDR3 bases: TGTGCCAGCAGCTCCCCGGGGTCCGGCACAGATACGCAGTATTTT. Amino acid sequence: CASSSPGSGTDTQYF.

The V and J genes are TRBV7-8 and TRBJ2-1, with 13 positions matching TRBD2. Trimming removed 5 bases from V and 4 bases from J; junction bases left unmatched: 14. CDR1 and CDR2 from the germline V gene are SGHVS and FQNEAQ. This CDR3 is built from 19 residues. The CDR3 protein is CASSRTSGSVLGVYNEQFF. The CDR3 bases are TGTGCCAGCAGCCGGACTAGCGGGAGTGTTCTGGGTGTGTACAATGAGCAGTTCTTC.